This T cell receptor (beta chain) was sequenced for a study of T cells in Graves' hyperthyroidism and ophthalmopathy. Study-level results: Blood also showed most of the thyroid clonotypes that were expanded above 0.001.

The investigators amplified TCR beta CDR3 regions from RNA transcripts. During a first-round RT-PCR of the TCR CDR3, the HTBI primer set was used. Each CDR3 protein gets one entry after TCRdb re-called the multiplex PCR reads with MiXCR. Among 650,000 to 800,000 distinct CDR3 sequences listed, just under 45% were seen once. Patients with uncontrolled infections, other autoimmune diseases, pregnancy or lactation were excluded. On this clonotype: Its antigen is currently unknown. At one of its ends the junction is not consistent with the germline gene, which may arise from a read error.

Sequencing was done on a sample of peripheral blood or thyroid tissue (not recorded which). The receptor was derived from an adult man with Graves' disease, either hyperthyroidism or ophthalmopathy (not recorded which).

Here the CDR3 DNA reads TGTGCCAGCAGCTCGACTAGCGGGGGTGCCACCTACGAGCAGTGCTTC. This translates into CASSSTSGGATYEQCF. The chain employs TRBV7-8 and TRBJ2-7, with TRBD2 matching 12 bases. The germline V gene encodes CDR1 SGHVS and CDR2 FQNEAQ. The CDR3 runs to 16 residues.